These 25 T cell receptor beta chains came from one sample sequenced in a study of blood T cell repertoires in COVID-19. The method was immunoSEQ multiplex PCR; TCRdb's version includes in-frame clones alone and lacks a portion of them. The sample contains about 150,000 clones, approximately 83% of which appear only once. The sample comprised peripheral blood. These receptors all stem from a woman aged 55-70 years with COVID-19, enrolled during active disease.

This clone has a handful of counts. At one of its ends the junction is not consistent with the germline gene, which may arise from a read error. This chain connects TRBV7-9 to TRBJ2-3, with D uncertain. The CDR3 sequence is 12 residues long. Germline V gene lookup returns CDR1 SEHNR and CDR2 FQNEAQ (reference sequence). Written as DNA, the CDR3 is TGTGCCAGCAACTTAGGGTCGGGTACGCAGTATTTT. Its protein product is CASNLGSGTQYF.

This clone occurred once. The CDR3 spells CASSPSFGDTEAFF. The CDR3 DNA reads as TGTGCCAGCAGCCCTAGTTTCGGGGACACTGAAGCTTTCTTT. V usage is TRBV7-9 and J usage is TRBJ1-1; D not resolved. V was cut by 5 bases and J by 3 bases, with 13 bases left in between. This CDR3 is built from 14 residues. Germline CDR1 and CDR2: SEHNR and FQNEAQ (reference sequence).

The chain has TRBV5-1 and TRBJ1-1; D uncertain. V was pared by 3 bases and J by 4 bases, with 7 bases between. The CDR3 runs to 12 residues. The germline V gene encodes CDR1 SGHRS and CDR2 YFSETQ. The CDR3 DNA reads as TGCGCCAGCAGCTCAGGTCCCACTGAAGCTTTCTTT. Encoded protein: CASSSGPTEAFF. The complete variable domain, with remaining parts taken from reference TRBV5-1 and TRBJ1-1, reads KAGVTQTPRYLIKTRGQQVTLSCSPISGHRSVSWYQQTPGQGLQFLFEYFSETQRNKGNFPGRFSGRQFSNSRSEMNVSTLELGDSALYLCASSSGPTEAFFGQGTRLTVV.

This chain uses TRBV21-1 with TRBJ1-5. TRBV21-1 is an annotated pseudogene. The CDR3 runs 18 residues. CDR3 sequence: CASSKKAASPLINQPQHF. The CDR3 bases are TGTGCCAGCAGCAAAAAGGCGGCCTCTCCCCTAATCAATCAGCCCCAGCATTTT.

The chain recombines TRBV10-3 with TRBJ1-1; 7 bases agree with TRBD1. The CDR3 sequence is 13 residues long. Germline V gene lookup returns CDR1 ENHRY and CDR2 SYGVKD. J was trimmed by 5 bases and V by 5 bases; bases with no gene match: 5. The CDR3 loop reads CAISKGQKTEAFF. The CDR3 region has the DNA TGTGCCATCAGTAAGGGACAGAAGACTGAAGCTTTCTTT.

The CDR3 coding sequence is TGTGCCTGGAGTCCCCGGACAGGACGAAACTATGGCTACACCTTC. Its translation: CAWSPRTGRNYGYTF. V is TRBV30 and J is TRBJ1-2, with TRBD1 matching 7 bases. V lost 2 bases, J lost 2 bases, and 8 bases stayed unmatched. This CDR3 is 15 amino acids long. Germline values: CDR1 GTSNPN, CDR2 SVGIG (reference sequence).

This clone was counted a single time. This chain uses TRBV16 with TRBJ1-2; 9 bases agree with TRBD1. The CDR3 is 17 amino acids. V lost 0 bases, J lost 1 base, and 6 bases stayed unmatched. Germline CDR1 is KGHSY and CDR2 is FQNENV. Here the CDR3 DNA reads TGTGCCAGCAGCCAATCGTGGACAGGGGACCTTAACTATGGCTACACCTTC. It specifies CASSQSWTGDLNYGYTF. The full variable domain, completed using reference TRBV16 and TRBJ1-2, is GEEVAQTPKHLVRGEGQKAKLYCAPIKGHSYVFWYQQVLKNEFKFLISFQNENVFDETGMPKERFSAKCLPNSPCSLEIQATKLEDSAVYFCASSQSWTGDLNYGYTFGSGTRLTVV.

In DNA form, the CDR3 reads TGCAGCGTCGGGCTCGGGACAGCTAATCAGCCCCAGCATTTT. It codes for CSVGLGTANQPQHF. The chain employs TRBV29-1 and TRBJ1-5; 7 nucleotides line up with TRBD1. V dropped 6 bases and J dropped 4; count of bases not matched to a gene: 9. The CDR3 extends over 14 amino acids. Germline CDR1 SQVTM, CDR2 ANQGSEA.

This CDR3 is CASSLGLEQTQYF. The CDR3, as DNA: TGTGCCAGCAGCTTGGGACTAGAGCAGACCCAGTACTTC. The chain uses TRBV7-3 and TRBJ2-5, with 8 nucleotides matching TRBD2. This CDR3 is built from 13 residues. With V trimmed by 3 bases and J by 6 bases, 3 bases remained unmatched. Germline V gene lookup returns CDR1 SGHTA and CDR2 FQGTGA. Complete variable domain (other parts from reference TRBV7-3 and TRBJ2-5): GAGVSQTPSNKVTEKGKYVELRCDPISGHTALYWYRQSLGQGPEFLIYFQGTGAADDSGLPNDRFFAVRPEGSVSTLKIQRTERGDSAVYLCASSLGLEQTQYFGPGTRLLVL.

This clone came up many times. The gene calls are TRBV7-9 and TRBJ1-1; 7 bases match TRBD1. V shed 4 bases and J 1 base; nucleotides not matched to a gene: 3. CDR1 is SEHNR and CDR2 is FQNEAQ in the germline V gene (reference sequence). The CDR3 has 14 amino acids. CDR3 in amino acids: CASSYGTANTEAFF. CDR3 nucleotides: TGTGCCAGCAGCTACGGGACAGCGAACACTGAAGCTTTCTTT.

CDR3 amino acids: CASRGAGTGNEKLFF. For the CDR3, the DNA is TGTGCCAGCAGGGGTGCCGGGACAGGAAATGAAAAACTGTTTTTT. The chain uses TRBV27 and TRBJ1-4; 8 nucleotides line up with TRBD1. Trimming at V came to 6 bases and at J to 5 bases, leaving 8 bases not matched to a gene. Germline assignment: CDR1 MNHEY and CDR2 SMNVEV (reference sequence). The CDR3 totals 15 residues.

This CDR3 reads CASSRQTNTGELFF. For the CDR3, the DNA is TGTGCCAGCAGCCGACAGACGAACACCGGGGAGCTGTTTTTT. This chain connects TRBV2 to TRBJ2-2; TRBD1 is a possible D gene (5 bases). The V and J ends lost 6 bases and 0 bases respectively, with 8 bases between them. This CDR3 contains 14 residues. CDR1 and CDR2 (germline): SNHLY, FYNNEI.

The chain combines TRBV28 with TRBJ1-2, with no clear D. Trimming removed 4 bases from V and 8 bases from J, with 11 bases in between. In germline, CDR1 is MDHEN, CDR2 SYDVKM. The CDR3 covers 12 residues. The CDR3 nucleotides read TGTGCCAGCAGTTCCGGGGATCGGGGCTACACCTTC. Translated: CASSSGDRGYTF.

The chain combines TRBV6-5 with TRBJ2-7; TRBD1 matches at 10 bases. V gave up 8 bases and J gave up 6 bases; unmatched junction bases: 10. This CDR3 contains 14 residues. Germline loops: CDR1 MNHEY, CDR2 SVGAGI. The CDR3 coding sequence is TGTGCCAGCGGGGAGGGACAGGGGACGTCCGAGCAGTACTTC. Translating it yields CASGEGQGTSEQYF.

This sequence joins TRBV25-1 and TRBJ1-5, with D possibly matching TRBD1 (6 bases). The ends were cut back, 5 bases at V and 0 bases at J, with 14 bases in the middle. This CDR3 comprises 16 residues. Per germline, CDR1 MGHDK and CDR2 SYGVNS. CDR3 nucleotide sequence: TGTGCCAGCAGTAAGAACAGGGTCAGTAGCAATCAGCCCCAGCATTTT. Amino acid sequence: CASSKNRVSSNQPQHF.

This clone was seen more than once but under ten times. This rearrangement joins TRBV4-3 to TRBJ2-3; TRBD1 aligns across 7 bases. Germline V CDR1 and CDR2: LGHNA, YSLEER. The trim removed 0 bases at V and 2 bases at J, leaving 8 bases unmatched. This CDR3 is 17 amino acids long. In DNA, the CDR3 is TGCGCCAGCAGCCAAGATGAACGACAGGGACCCACAGATACGCAGTATTTT. It encodes CASSQDERQGPTDTQYF.

The chain couples TRBV18 to TRBJ2-7; TRBD2 matches 7 bases. The CDR3 is 17 residues long. Germline CDR1 KGHSH, CDR2 LQKENI. Trimming at V came to 0 bases and at J to 4 bases, leaving 12 bases not matched to a gene. The DNA for the CDR3 is TGTGCCAGCTCACCACCCCCCTATCTGCGGGGGAGATACGAGCAGTACTTC. Protein: CASSPPPYLRGRYEQYF.

The chain employs TRBV9 and TRBJ1-2; tentatively, D is TRBD1 (5 bases). The CDR3 is 14 residues long. V was pared by 3 bases and J by 3 bases, with 12 bases between. Looked up from germline, CDR1 is SGDLS and CDR2 is YYNGEE. In DNA, the CDR3 is TGTGCCAGCAGCGATAGCGGGGGTCACTATGGCTACACCTTC. As protein: CASSDSGGHYGYTF.

The J gene is TRBJ2-4, the V gene TRBV19; 11 nucleotides line up with TRBD2. The CDR3 sequence is 17 residues long. The germline gives CDR1 LNHDA, CDR2 SQIVND (reference sequence). J gave up 7 bases and V 3 bases, and 11 bases lay outside the gene matches. The DNA for the CDR3 is TGTGCCAGTAGTATCTACCCTAGCGGGGGGATTAGTAACATTCAGTACTTC. This codes for CASSIYPSGGISNIQYF.

This clone has a single count. The J gene is TRBJ2-1, the V gene TRBV15; possibly TRBD2 for D (6 bases). The CDR3 runs to 14 residues. Germline V gene lookup returns CDR1 LNHNV and CDR2 YYDKDF (reference sequence). With 0 bases removed from V and 8 bases from J, the gap between germline ends came to 11 bases. CDR3 nucleotides: TGTGCCACCAGCAGAGACGGAGGGGCCGATGAGCAGTTCTTC. This sequence encodes CATSRDGGADEQFF.

The V call is TRBV5-5, the J call TRBJ2-1, with D possibly matching TRBD1 (6 bases). Germline-derived CDR1 and CDR2 are SGHKS and YYEKEE (reference sequence). The CDR3 totals 16 residues. With 4 bases removed from V and 4 bases from J, the gap between germline ends came to 18 bases. The CDR3: CASSGPPRGIYNEQFF. The CDR3 DNA reads TGTGCCAGCAGCGGGCCCCCCAGGGGTATTTACAATGAGCAGTTCTTC.

The chain couples TRBV4-1 to TRBJ1-1; D is ambiguous. V lost 0 bases and J lost 6, with 14 bases in between. Germline loops: CDR1 MGHRA, CDR2 YSYEKL. The CDR3 length is 15 residues. CDR3 sequence (DNA): TGCGCCAGCAGCCAAGATTGGCGGGGAGGGTCTGAAGCTTTCTTT. This sequence encodes CASSQDWRGGSEAFF.

The chain joins TRBV2 to TRBJ2-6, with D uncertain. V lost 7 bases, J lost 2 bases, and 18 bases lay in between. CDR1 is SNHLY and CDR2 is FYNNEI in the germline V gene. CDR3 length: 17 amino acids. CDR3 residues: CASIGPTTLPGANVLTF. CDR3 in DNA: TGTGCCAGCATTGGGCCCACCACACTCCCTGGGGCCAACGTCCTGACTTTC.

This chain uses TRBV5-4 with TRBJ2-1, with D uncertain. Trimming shortened V by 4 bases and J by 0 bases, and 14 bases separated the two germline ends. The CDR3 has 16 amino acids. Germline V gives CDR1 SGHNT, CDR2 YYREEE (reference sequence). The CDR3 loop reads CASSPRGESSYNEQFF. The DNA for the CDR3 is TGTGCCAGCAGCCCCCGTGGAGAGAGCTCCTACAATGAGCAGTTCTTC.

The chain employs TRBV12-3 or TRBV12-4 and TRBJ2-7; no clear D gene. Trimming pared 3 bases from V and 7 bases from J, leaving 4 bases between. This CDR3 has 10 amino acids. Written as DNA, the CDR3 is TGTGCCAGCAGTTTTCCGGAGCAGTACTTC. It translates to CASSFPEQYF.